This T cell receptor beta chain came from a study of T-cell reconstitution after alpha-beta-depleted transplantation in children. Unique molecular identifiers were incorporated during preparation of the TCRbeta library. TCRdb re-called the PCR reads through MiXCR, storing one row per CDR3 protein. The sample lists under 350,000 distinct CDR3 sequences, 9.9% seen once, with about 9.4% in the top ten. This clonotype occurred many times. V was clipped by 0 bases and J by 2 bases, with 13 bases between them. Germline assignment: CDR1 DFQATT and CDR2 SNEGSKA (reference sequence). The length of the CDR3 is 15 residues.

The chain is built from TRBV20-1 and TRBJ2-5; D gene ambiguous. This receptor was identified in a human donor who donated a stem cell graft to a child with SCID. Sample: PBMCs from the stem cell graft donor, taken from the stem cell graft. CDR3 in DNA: TGCAGTGCTAGAGATTTGGGCTTCCCGCAAGAGACCCAGTACTTC. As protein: CSARDLGFPQETQYF.